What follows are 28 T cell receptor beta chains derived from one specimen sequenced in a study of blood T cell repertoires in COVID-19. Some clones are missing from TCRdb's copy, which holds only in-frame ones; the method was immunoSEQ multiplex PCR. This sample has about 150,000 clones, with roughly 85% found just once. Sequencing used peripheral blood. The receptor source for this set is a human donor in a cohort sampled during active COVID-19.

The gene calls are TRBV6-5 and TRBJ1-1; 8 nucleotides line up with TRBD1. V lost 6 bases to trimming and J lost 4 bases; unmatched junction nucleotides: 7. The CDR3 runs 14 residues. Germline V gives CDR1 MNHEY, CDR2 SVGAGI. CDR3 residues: CASSGTGRATEAFF. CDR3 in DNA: TGTGCCAGCAGCGGGACAGGAAGGGCCACTGAAGCTTTCTTT.

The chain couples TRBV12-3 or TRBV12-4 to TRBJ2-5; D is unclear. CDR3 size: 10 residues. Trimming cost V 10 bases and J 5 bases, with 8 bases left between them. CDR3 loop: CATAGETQYF. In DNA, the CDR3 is TGTGCCACCGCCGGGGAGACCCAGTACTTC.

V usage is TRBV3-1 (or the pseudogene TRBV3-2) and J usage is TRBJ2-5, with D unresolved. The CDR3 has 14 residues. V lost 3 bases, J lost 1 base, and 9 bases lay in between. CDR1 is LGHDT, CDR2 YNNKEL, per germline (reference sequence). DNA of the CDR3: TGTGCCAGCAGCCAGGCCGTCCTCCAAGAGACCCAGTACTTC. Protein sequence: CASSQAVLQETQYF.

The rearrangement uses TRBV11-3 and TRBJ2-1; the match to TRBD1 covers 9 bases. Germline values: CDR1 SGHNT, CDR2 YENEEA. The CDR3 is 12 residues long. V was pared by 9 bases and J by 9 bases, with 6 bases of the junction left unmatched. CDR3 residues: CASGDREGEQFF. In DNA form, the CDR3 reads TGTGCCAGTGGGGACAGGGAGGGTGAGCAGTTCTTC.

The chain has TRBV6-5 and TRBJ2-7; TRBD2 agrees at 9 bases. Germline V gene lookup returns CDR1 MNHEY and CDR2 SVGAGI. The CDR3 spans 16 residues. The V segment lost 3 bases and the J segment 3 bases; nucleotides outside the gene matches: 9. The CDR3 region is CASSYSSAGGIYEQYF. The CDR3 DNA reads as TGTGCCAGCAGTTATAGCTCGGCGGGAGGGATCTACGAGCAGTACTTC.

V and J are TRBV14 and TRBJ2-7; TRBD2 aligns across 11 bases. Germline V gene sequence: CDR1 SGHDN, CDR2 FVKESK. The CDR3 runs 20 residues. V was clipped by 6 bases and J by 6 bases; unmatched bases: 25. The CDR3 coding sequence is TGTGCCAGCAGTCGAACTGCGCCCGGGACTAGCGGAGGGCCGCGGGGCGAGCAGTACTTC. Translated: CASSRTAPGTSGGPRGEQYF.

The DNA for the CDR3 is TGTGCCAGCAGCGTAGACCCGGTCGGCTACACCTTC. Protein product: CASSVDPVGYTF. This rearrangement joins TRBV9 to TRBJ1-2; D is unclear. Trimming removed 0 bases from V and 8 bases from J, with 8 bases in between. This CDR3 region has 12 residues. Germline V lookup: CDR1 SGDLS, CDR2 YYNGEE.

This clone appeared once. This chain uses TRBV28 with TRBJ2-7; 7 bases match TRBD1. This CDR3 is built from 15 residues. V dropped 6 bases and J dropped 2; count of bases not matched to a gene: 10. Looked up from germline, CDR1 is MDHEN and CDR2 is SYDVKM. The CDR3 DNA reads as TGTGCCAGCAGCCTAGGGGGACAGTCAGCCTACGAGCAGTACTTC. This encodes CASSLGGQSAYEQYF.

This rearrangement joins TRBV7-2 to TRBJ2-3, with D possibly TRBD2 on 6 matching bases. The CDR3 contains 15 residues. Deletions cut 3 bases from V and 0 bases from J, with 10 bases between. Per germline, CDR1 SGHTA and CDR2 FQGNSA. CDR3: CASSLTSSSTDTQYF. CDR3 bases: TGTGCCAGCAGCTTGACTAGTTCCAGCACAGATACGCAGTATTTT.

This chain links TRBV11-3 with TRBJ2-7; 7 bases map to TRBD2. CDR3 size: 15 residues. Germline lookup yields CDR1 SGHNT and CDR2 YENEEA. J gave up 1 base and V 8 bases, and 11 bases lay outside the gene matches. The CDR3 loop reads CASASTWEGSYEQYF. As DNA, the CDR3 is TGTGCCAGCGCCTCTACGTGGGAGGGGTCCTACGAGCAGTACTTC.

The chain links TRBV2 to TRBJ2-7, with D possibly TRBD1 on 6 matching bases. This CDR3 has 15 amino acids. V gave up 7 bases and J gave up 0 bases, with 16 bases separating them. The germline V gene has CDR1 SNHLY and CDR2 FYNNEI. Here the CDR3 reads CASNLNRDTSYEQYF. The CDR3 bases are TGTGCCAGCAATTTAAACCGGGACACCTCCTACGAGCAGTACTTC.

CDR3 amino acids: CAWSIGGYEQYF. The CDR3 DNA is TGTGCCTGGAGTATCGGGGGCTACGAGCAGTACTTC. The V call is TRBV30, the J call TRBJ2-7; the D gene is possibly TRBD2 (6 bases). CDR1 and CDR2 from the germline V gene are GTSNPN and SVGIG (reference sequence). The CDR3 is made up of 12 amino acids. The V end was cut by 2 bases, the J end by 3 bases, with 8 bases between.

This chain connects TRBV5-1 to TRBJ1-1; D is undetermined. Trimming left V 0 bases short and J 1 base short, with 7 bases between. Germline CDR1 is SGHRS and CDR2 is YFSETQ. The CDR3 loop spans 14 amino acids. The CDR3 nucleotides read TGCGCCAGCAGCTTGGACAGCAGGAACACTGAAGCTTTCTTT. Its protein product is CASSLDSRNTEAFF. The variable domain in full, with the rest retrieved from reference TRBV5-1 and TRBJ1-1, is KAGVTQTPRYLIKTRGQQVTLSCSPISGHRSVSWYQQTPGQGLQFLFEYFSETQRNKGNFPGRFSGRQFSNSRSEMNVSTLELGDSALYLCASSLDSRNTEAFFGQGTRLTVV.

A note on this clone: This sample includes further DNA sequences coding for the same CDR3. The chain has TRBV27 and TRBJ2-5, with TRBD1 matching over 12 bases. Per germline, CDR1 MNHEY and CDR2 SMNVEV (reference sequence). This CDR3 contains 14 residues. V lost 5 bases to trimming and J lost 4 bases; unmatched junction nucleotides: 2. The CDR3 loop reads CASSGTGGRETQYF. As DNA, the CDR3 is TGTGCCAGCAGTGGGACAGGGGGCCGAGAGACCCAGTACTTC.

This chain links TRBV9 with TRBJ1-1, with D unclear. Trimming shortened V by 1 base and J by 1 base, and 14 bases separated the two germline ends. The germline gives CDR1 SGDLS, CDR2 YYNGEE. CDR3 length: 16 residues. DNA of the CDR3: TGTGCCAGCAGCGTACCCTGGGGAGCCCCGAACACTGAAGCTTTCTTT. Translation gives CASSVPWGAPNTEAFF.

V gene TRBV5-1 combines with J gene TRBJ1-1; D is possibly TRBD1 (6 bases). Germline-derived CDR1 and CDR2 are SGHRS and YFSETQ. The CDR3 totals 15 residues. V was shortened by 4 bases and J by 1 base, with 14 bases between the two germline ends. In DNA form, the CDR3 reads TGCGCCAGCAGCATGAGGGGGACATCGAACACTGAAGCTTTCTTT. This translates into CASSMRGTSNTEAFF.

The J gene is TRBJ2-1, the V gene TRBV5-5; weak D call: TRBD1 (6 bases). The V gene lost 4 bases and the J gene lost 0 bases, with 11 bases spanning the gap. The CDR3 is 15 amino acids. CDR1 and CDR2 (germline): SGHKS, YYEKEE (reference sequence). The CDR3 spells CASSQTGGSYNEQFF. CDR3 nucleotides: TGTGCCAGCAGCCAGACAGGAGGCTCCTACAATGAGCAGTTCTTC.

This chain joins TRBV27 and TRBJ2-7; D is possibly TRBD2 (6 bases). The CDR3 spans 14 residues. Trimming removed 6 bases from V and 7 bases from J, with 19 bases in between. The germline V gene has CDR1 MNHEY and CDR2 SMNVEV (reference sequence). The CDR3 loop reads CASRFGGGVREQYF. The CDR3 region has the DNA TGTGCCAGCAGGTTTGGGGGAGGAGTGAGGGAGCAGTACTTC.

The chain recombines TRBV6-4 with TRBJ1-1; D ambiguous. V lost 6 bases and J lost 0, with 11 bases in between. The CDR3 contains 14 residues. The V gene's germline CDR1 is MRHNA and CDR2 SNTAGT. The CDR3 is CASSYFELNTEAFF. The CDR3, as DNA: TGTGCCAGCAGCTACTTCGAGTTGAACACTGAAGCTTTCTTT.

Written as DNA, the CDR3 is TGTGCCAGCAGCTTATTAAGGACTACCTACAATGAGCAGTTCTTC. This codes for CASSLLRTTYNEQFF. This chain connects TRBV7-9 to TRBJ2-1, with D maybe TRBD2 (6 bases). Trimming cost V 2 bases and J 2 bases, with 10 bases left between them. CDR3 size: 15 residues. Germline values: CDR1 SEHNR, CDR2 FQNEAQ (reference sequence). The whole variable domain, remainder taken from reference TRBV7-9 and TRBJ2-1, is DTGVSQNPRHKITKRGQNVTFRCDPISEHNRLYWYRQTLGQGPEFLTYFQNEAQLEKSRLLSDRFSAERPKGSFSTLEIQRTEQGDSAMYLCASSLLRTTYNEQFFGPGTRLTVL.

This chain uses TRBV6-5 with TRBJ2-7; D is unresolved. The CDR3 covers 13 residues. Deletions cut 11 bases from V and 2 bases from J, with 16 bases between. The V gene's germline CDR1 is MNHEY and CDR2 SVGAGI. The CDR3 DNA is TGTGCCCCTAAGCCCAGGATTGCCTACGAGCAGTACTTC. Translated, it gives CAPKPRIAYEQYF.

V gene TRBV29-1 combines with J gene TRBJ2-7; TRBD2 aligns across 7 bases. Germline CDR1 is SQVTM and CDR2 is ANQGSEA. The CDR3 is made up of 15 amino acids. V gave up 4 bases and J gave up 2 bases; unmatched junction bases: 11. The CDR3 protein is CSVVPASGSTYEQYF. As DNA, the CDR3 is TGCAGCGTTGTGCCAGCTAGCGGATCGACCTACGAGCAGTACTTC.

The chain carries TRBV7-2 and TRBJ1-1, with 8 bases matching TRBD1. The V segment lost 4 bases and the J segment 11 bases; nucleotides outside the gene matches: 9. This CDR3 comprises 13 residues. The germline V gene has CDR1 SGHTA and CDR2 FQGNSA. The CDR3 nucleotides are TGTGCCAGCAGCTACAAACGGACAGGGCACGCTTTCTTT. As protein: CASSYKRTGHAFF.

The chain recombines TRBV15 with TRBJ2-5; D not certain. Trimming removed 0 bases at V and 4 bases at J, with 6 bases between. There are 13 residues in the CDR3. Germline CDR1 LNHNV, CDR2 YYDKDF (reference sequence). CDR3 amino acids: CATSRDPSETQYF. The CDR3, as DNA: TGTGCCACCAGCAGAGATCCCTCAGAGACCCAGTACTTC. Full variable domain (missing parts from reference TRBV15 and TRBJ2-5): DAMVIQNPRYQVTQFGKPVTLSCSQTLNHNVMYWYQQKSSQAPKLLFHYYDKDFNNEADTPDNFQSRRPNTSFCFLDIRSPGLGDTAMYLCATSRDPSETQYFGPGTRLLVL.

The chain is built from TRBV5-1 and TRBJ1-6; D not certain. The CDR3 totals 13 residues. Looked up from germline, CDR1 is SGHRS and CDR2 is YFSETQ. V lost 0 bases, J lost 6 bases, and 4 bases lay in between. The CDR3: CASSLDSNSPLHF. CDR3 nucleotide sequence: TGCGCCAGCAGCTTGGACAGTAATTCACCCCTCCACTTT.

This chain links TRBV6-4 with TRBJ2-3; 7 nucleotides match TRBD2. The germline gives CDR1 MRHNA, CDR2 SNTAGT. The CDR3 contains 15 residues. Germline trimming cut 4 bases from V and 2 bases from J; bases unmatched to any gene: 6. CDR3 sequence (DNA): TGTGCCAGCAGTGGTTCTAGCGGCCCCACAGATACGCAGTATTTT. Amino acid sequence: CASSGSSGPTDTQYF.

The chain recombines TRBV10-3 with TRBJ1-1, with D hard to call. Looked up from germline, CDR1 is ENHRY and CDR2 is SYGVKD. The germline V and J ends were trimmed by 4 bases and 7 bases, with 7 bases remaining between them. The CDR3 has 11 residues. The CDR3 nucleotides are TGTGCCATCAGTGGTGGAGGTGAAGCTTTCTTT. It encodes CAISGGGEAFF.

CDR3 nucleotides: TGTGCCAGCAGCTACCGGGGGGCCCAGAGCTCCTACAATGAGCAGTTCTTC. It codes for CASSYRGAQSSYNEQFF. The V gene is TRBV11-2, the J gene TRBJ2-1; maybe TRBD2 (7 bases). Looked up from germline, CDR1 is SGHAT and CDR2 is FQNNGV. The CDR3 consists of 17 residues. V was shortened by 4 bases and J by 0 bases, with 16 bases between the two germline ends. Variable domain in full (rest from reference TRBV11-2 and TRBJ2-1): EAGVAQSPRYKIIEKRQSVAFWCNPISGHATLYWYQQILGQGPKLLIQFQNNGVVDDSQLPKDRFSAERLKGVDSTLKIQPAKLEDSAVYLCASSYRGAQSSYNEQFFGPGTRLTVL.